Presented here are 11 T cell receptor beta chains from one specimen sequenced in a study of CD8 T cells in Susac syndrome. The authors reverse transcribed 0.5 to 1 ug RNA with random hexamers. Each CDR3 protein is one row after TCRdb ran MiXCR on the immunoSEQ multiplex PCR reads. The top ten clones hold approximately 0.16% of a sample with 200,000 or so distinct CDR3 sequences, approximately 95% of them seen once. Sequencing was done on a sample of CD8+ T cells from PBMCs. The receptors were sampled from a human donor with Susac syndrome.

The chain recombines TRBV27 with TRBJ2-1, with a tentative D call TRBD1 (6 bases). The CDR3 extends over 16 amino acids. Trimming cost V 6 bases and J 0 bases, with 15 bases left between them. The germline gives CDR1 MNHEY, CDR2 SMNVEV (reference sequence). The CDR3 protein is CASRDRTGISYNEQFF. CDR3 in DNA: TGTGCCAGCAGGGACCGAACAGGGATCTCCTACAATGAGCAGTTCTTC.

This clonotype was seen once. The rearrangement uses TRBV20-1 and TRBJ2-5; D is possibly TRBD1 or TRBD2 (7 bases each). The V gene lost 0 bases and the J gene lost 5 bases, with 19 bases spanning the gap. The CDR3 length is 16 residues. Germline CDR1 and CDR2: DFQATT and SNEGSKA (reference sequence). The CDR3 here is CSAREWEGTEMETQYF. CDR3 in DNA: TGCAGTGCTAGAGAATGGGAGGGGACAGAAATGGAGACCCAGTACTTC.

J is TRBJ2-3 and V is TRBV27; D gene unclear. Per the germline V gene, CDR1 is MNHEY and CDR2 is SMNVEV (reference sequence). Between the trimmed V and J ends, which lost 3 bases and 1 base, there was a span of 5 bases. The CDR3 covers 13 residues. CDR3 amino acids: CASSFARTDTQYF. The DNA of the CDR3 is TGTGCCAGCAGTTTTGCGCGCACAGATACGCAGTATTTT.

This clonotype has a single count. The chain has TRBV6-5 and TRBJ2-1; 11 nucleotides align to TRBD2. The CDR3 loop spans 17 amino acids. Germline CDR1 reads MNHEY; CDR2 reads SVGAGI. The J segment lost 3 bases and the V segment lost 0 bases, leaving 4 bases of the junction unmatched. CDR3 residues: CASSYSTSGNLYNEQFF. For the CDR3, the DNA is TGTGCCAGCAGTTACTCGACTAGCGGGAACCTCTACAATGAGCAGTTCTTC.

J is TRBJ2-7 and V is TRBV27, with D hard to call. The CDR3 runs to 14 residues. Per germline, CDR1 MNHEY and CDR2 SMNVEV (reference sequence). V lost 3 bases to trimming and J lost 5 bases, with 14 bases between them. CDR3 loop: CASSFAATTHEQYF. CDR3 bases: TGTGCCAGCAGTTTTGCGGCTACCACCCACGAGCAGTACTTC.

The rearrangement links TRBV11-2 to TRBJ2-7; 7 bases fit TRBD2. The germline gives CDR1 SGHAT, CDR2 FQNNGV. This CDR3 has 14 residues. The CDR3 DNA follows: TGTGCTGTAGCGGAAGCGGGAACCTTCCGTGAGCAGTACTTC. It encodes CAVAEAGTFREQYF.

This sequence joins TRBV3-1 and TRBJ2-1; TRBD2 agrees at 16 bases. The CDR3 runs 19 residues. From germline, CDR1 is LGHDT and CDR2 YNNKEL (reference sequence). V was pared by 0 bases and J by 8 bases, with 10 bases of the junction left unmatched. The CDR3 spells CASSQEGLAGGEVGHEQFF. CDR3 DNA sequence: TGTGCCAGCAGCCAAGAGGGACTAGCGGGGGGGGAAGTTGGCCATGAGCAGTTCTTC.

The chain recombines TRBV7-9 with TRBJ2-7; 7 nucleotides line up with TRBD1. Germline values: CDR1 SEHNR, CDR2 FQNEAQ (reference sequence). CDR3 size: 14 residues. The ends lost 5 bases at V and 0 bases at J; junction bases unmatched: 4. CDR3 in DNA: TGTGCCAGCAGCGATGGACAGGACTCCTACGAGCAGTACTTC. This gives the protein CASSDGQDSYEQYF.

The sample holds one count of this clonotype. The chain recombines TRBV20-1 with TRBJ2-3; TRBD1 agrees at 7 bases. CDR1 DFQATT and CDR2 SNEGSKA come from the germline V gene (reference sequence). This CDR3 has 15 amino acids. J lost 2 bases, V lost 6 bases, and 11 bases had no gene match. The chain's CDR3 is CSAAWATGPTDTQYF. The CDR3 DNA reads TGCAGTGCGGCCTGGGCGACAGGGCCCACAGATACGCAGTATTTT.

Only a few counts were recorded for this clonotype. The chain employs TRBV7-8 and TRBJ1-5; no clear D gene. CDR3 length: 12 amino acids. Trimming pared 8 bases from V and 3 bases from J, leaving 8 bases between. CDR1 is SGHVS, CDR2 FQNEAQ, per germline. The CDR3 sequence is CASSQDNQPQHF. The CDR3 bases are TGTGCCAGCTCTCAAGACAATCAGCCCCAGCATTTT.

This chain links TRBV20-1 with TRBJ2-1; a possible D gene is TRBD1 (6 bases). Per germline, CDR1 DFQATT and CDR2 SNEGSKA (reference sequence). This CDR3 is built from 13 residues. Trimming removed 7 bases at V and 6 bases at J, with 16 bases between. The CDR3 reads CSVAGARGNEQFF. The CDR3 DNA reads as TGCAGTGTTGCAGGGGCCAGAGGCAATGAGCAGTTCTTC.